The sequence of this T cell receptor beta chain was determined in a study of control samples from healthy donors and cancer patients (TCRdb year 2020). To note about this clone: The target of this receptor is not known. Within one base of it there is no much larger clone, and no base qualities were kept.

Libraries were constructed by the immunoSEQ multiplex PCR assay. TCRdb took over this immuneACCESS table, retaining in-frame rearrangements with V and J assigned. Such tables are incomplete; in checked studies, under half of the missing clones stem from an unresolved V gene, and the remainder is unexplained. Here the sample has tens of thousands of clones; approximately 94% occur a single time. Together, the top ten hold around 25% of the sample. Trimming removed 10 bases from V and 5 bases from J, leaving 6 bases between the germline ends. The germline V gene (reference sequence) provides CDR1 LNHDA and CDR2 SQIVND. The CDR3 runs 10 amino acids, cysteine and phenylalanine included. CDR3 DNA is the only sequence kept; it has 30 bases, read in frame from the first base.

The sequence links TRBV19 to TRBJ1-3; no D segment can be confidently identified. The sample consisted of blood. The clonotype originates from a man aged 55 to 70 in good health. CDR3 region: CATLRNTIYF. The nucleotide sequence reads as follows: TGTGCCACCCTACGAAACACCATATATTTT.